This is a list of T cell receptor beta chains from one sample in a study of CD8+ T cells in alopecia areata. Measured with immunoSEQ multiplex PCR; TCRdb has only the in-frame clones, and not every one. Here the sample spans over 200,000 clones, around 66% being singletons. The source was CD4+ T cells sorted from blood, collected at week 4, from a patient treated with tofacitinib. Source of these receptors: a human donor with alopecia areata. The CDR3 runs from the conserved cysteine through the conserved F or W. The D gene is left open where the match is weak. Not every row has a clone size; where given, it reads once, few, many or a size class.

d_call clone_size j_call v_call cdr3_nt cdr3_aa
NA NA TRBJ2-5 TRBV5-4 TGTGCCAGCAGCCGCCCGGGACCGGAAGAGACCCAGTACTTC CASSRPGPEETQYF
TRBD2 NA TRBJ2-5 TRBV4-1 TGCGCCAGCCGAAAGGCGGGGGGGCGGGAGACCCAGTACTTC CASRKAGGRETQYF
NA NA TRBJ1-1 TRBV29-1 TGCAGCGTTGGCTTACAGGGTAGTGTTGAAGCTTTCTTT CSVGLQGSVEAFF
TRBD1 few TRBJ1-6 TRBV11-1 TGTGCCAGCAGCTTGGACAGGGGCCCACCCCTCCACTTT CASSLDRGPPLHF
NA NA TRBJ1-2 TRBV6-5 TGTGCCAGCAGTTACTCCCCCGCCTCTAACTATGGCTACACCTTC CASSYSPASNYGYTF
NA NA TRBJ1-1 TRBV27 TGTGCCAGCAGTCCCCTGGGGTCCTTATGGAACACTGAAGCTTTCTTT CASSPLGSLWNTEAFF
TRBD1 NA TRBJ1-4 TRBV19 TGTGCCAGCGACGCCGGGACAGGGGGCGAAAAACTGTTTTTT CASDAGTGGEKLFF
NA NA TRBJ1-1 TRBV7-2 TGTGCCAGCAGCTTAACGGGGGCGGTTGAAGCTTTCTTT CASSLTGAVEAFF
NA NA TRBJ2-5 TRBV5-1 TGCGCCAGCCGTAAGGGGGAGGAGACCCAGTACTTC CASRKGEETQYF
TRBD2 NA TRBJ2-3 TRBV10-3 TGTGCCATCAGTGGGACTAGCGGGGGGACAGATACGCAGTATTTT CAISGTSGGTDTQYF
NA once TRBJ2-3 TRBV4-3 TGCGCCAGCAGCCACCATGAGGGACGGGGGAGCACAGATACGCAGTATTTT CASSHHEGRGSTDTQYF
NA few TRBJ2-7 TRBV12-5 TGTGCTAGTGCCAAGGGCCAATCCTACGAGCAGTACTTC CASAKGQSYEQYF
NA NA TRBJ2-4 TRBV30 TGTGCCTGGAGGATGAGGGGTAAAAACATTCAGTACTTC CAWRMRGKNIQYF
NA NA TRBJ1-1 TRBV5-1 TGCGCCAGCAGCTTGCAAGGTGAAGCTTTCTTT CASSLQGEAFF